This record covers a single TCR beta chain. Its antigen is as yet unknown. The data belong to a study of T cell responses to AZD1222 COVID-19 vaccine. General observations from the study: The donor cohort was predominantly white British with a female majority, and clonal diversity may have been underestimated. Vaccination with two AZD1222 doses was followed by a rise in Spike-specific TCR breadth and depth. Seropositive AZD1222 recipients at baseline numbered only 5 to 7.

Assay: immunoSEQ multiplex PCR; the TCRdb copy retains only in-frame clones and omits some. The sample holds roughly 100,000 clones, approximately 84% seen once. The TCR was taken from an adult in good health. The input for sequencing was peripheral blood, taken on day 0 of AZD1222 vaccination.

CDR3 DNA sequence: TGTGCCAGCAGTTTAAAAACTAGCGGGATACCCTACGAGCAGTACTTC. Residues: CASSLKTSGIPYEQYF. This sequence joins TRBV28 and TRBJ2-7; the match to TRBD2 covers 10 bases. The CDR3 extends over 16 amino acids. Germline CDR1 MDHEN, CDR2 SYDVKM. The junction had 6 bases not matched to a gene; V was cut back by 2 bases and J by 2 bases.